This passage covers 13 T cell receptor beta chains from one sample sequenced in a study of T cells in Graves' hyperthyroidism and ophthalmopathy. The source material, RNA transcripts, was used to amplify TCR beta CDR3 regions. Primed by the HTBI set, a first-round RT-PCR was run on the TCR CDR3. A single record per CDR3 protein comes from TCRdb applying MiXCR to the multiplex PCR reads. Here the sample spans a few hundred thousand distinct CDR3 sequences, 46% being singletons. The specimen was peripheral blood or thyroid tissue (not recorded which). The receptors come from an adult woman with Graves' disease, either hyperthyroidism or ophthalmopathy (not recorded which).

V and J are TRBV2 and TRBJ1-5; D ambiguous. Germline V CDR1 and CDR2: SNHLY, FYNNEI. The V and J ends lost 2 bases and 6 bases respectively, with 11 bases between them. The CDR3 consists of 14 residues. The CDR3, as DNA: TGTGCCAGCAGTGAATCCTCGAGAAGTCAGCCCCAGCATTTT. Amino acid sequence: CASSESSRSQPQHF. Full variable domain (missing parts from reference TRBV2 and TRBJ1-5): EPEVTQTPSHQVTQMGQEVILRCVPISNHLYFYWYRQILGQKVEFLVSFYNNEISEKSEIFDDQFSVERPDGSNFTLKIRSTKLEDSAMYFCASSESSRSQPQHFGDGTRLSIL.

This clonotype came up many times. This chain uses TRBV7-8 with TRBJ2-7; 9 nucleotides match TRBD2. The length of the CDR3 is 17 residues. V lost 4 bases, J lost 4 bases, and 14 bases stayed unmatched. Germline V gene data show CDR1 as SGHVS and CDR2 as FQNEAQ. The CDR3 reads CASSSRFRASGEYEQYF. DNA for the CDR3: TGTGCCAGCAGCTCCCGGTTTCGTGCTAGCGGGGAATACGAGCAGTACTTC.

V usage is TRBV10-3 and J usage is TRBJ1-4; tentative D call: TRBD1 (5 bases). The V and J ends lost 5 bases and 8 bases respectively, with 15 bases between them. The CDR3 is 14 residues long. The germline CDR1 and CDR2 sequences are ENHRY and SYGVKD. The CDR3 DNA sequence: TGTGCCATCAGTTTAGCGGGACTCCAAGAAAAACTGTTTTTT. Its protein is CAISLAGLQEKLFF.

The chain combines TRBV29-1 with TRBJ1-2; D is unclear. V was clipped by 3 bases and J by 8 bases, with 16 bases between them. The germline V gene has CDR1 SQVTM and CDR2 ANQGSEA. The CDR3 sequence is 13 residues long. CDR3 protein: CSVDGLGGAGYTF. For the CDR3, the DNA is TGCAGCGTTGATGGTCTGGGTGGTGCCGGCTACACCTTC.

The chain has TRBV2 and TRBJ2-1; 12 bases agree with TRBD1. V lost 5 bases to trimming and J lost 9 bases; unmatched junction nucleotides: 8. CDR1 and CDR2 from the germline V gene are SNHLY and FYNNEI. CDR3 length: 15 amino acids. The DNA for the CDR3 is TGTGCCAGCAGTTCAGCGGGACAGGGGGCGACTGAGCAGTTCTTC. Protein: CASSSAGQGATEQFF.

At least ten counts were recorded for this clonotype. J is TRBJ1-5 and V is TRBV2; D not certain. The V end lost 4 bases, the J end lost 0 bases, and 10 bases lay between the germline ends. There are 15 residues in the CDR3. CDR1 and CDR2 (germline): SNHLY, FYNNEI. The CDR3 DNA follows: TGTGCCAGCAGTGGCGAGGCTTATAGCAATCAGCCCCAGCATTTT. This encodes CASSGEAYSNQPQHF.

This clonotype occurred many times. The rearrangement uses TRBV13 and TRBJ1-2, with 9 bases fitting TRBD1. The CDR3 spans 14 residues. V dropped 7 bases and J dropped 8; count of bases not matched to a gene: 11. Looked up from germline, CDR1 is PRHDT and CDR2 is FYEKMQ (reference sequence). Here the CDR3 reads CASNRFGTGNGYTF. CDR3 DNA: TGTGCCAGCAACCGGTTTGGGACAGGGAACGGCTACACCTTC. Combining the CDR3 with reference TRBV13 and TRBJ1-2 gives the whole variable domain AAGVIQSPRHLIKEKRETATLKCYPIPRHDTVYWYQQGPGQDPQFLISFYEKMQSDKGSIPDRFSAQQFSDYHSELNMSSLELGDSALYFCASNRFGTGNGYTFGSGTRLTVV.

The J gene is TRBJ1-5, the V gene TRBV15; TRBD1 agrees at 10 bases. Germline values: CDR1 LNHNV, CDR2 YYDKDF (reference sequence). The length of the CDR3 is 16 residues. V trimming: 2 bases; J trimming: 5 bases; junction bases outside the gene matches: 6. The CDR3 DNA reads TGTGCCACCAGCAGATTTCTTGGGACAGGGGATCAGCCCCAGCATTTT. It codes for CATSRFLGTGDQPQHF.

This clonotype came up a few times. J is TRBJ1-2 and V is TRBV27; a weak D match, TRBD1 (6 bases). Trimming took 2 bases from V and 7 from J, leaving 14 bases between them. Per the germline V gene, CDR1 is MNHEY and CDR2 is SMNVEV (reference sequence). The CDR3 is 14 residues long. CDR3 DNA: TGTGCCAGCAGTTTAGGGGGGGCCACGCGTGGCTACACCTTC. Translated, it gives CASSLGGATRGYTF.

V and J are TRBV7-2 and TRBJ1-1; TRBD1 agrees at 7 bases. Germline assignment: CDR1 SGHTA and CDR2 FQGNSA. The CDR3 sequence is 15 residues long. V dropped 5 bases and J dropped 3; count of bases not matched to a gene: 9. The CDR3 sequence is CASSQGGIRYTEAFF. CDR3 sequence (DNA): TGTGCCAGCAGCCAAGGGGGCATCCGGTACACTGAAGCTTTCTTT.

The chain recombines TRBV20-1 with TRBJ1-1; possible D gene TRBD1, 6 bases. Trimming took 4 bases from V and 2 from J, leaving 14 bases between them. The CDR3 is 14 amino acids. CDR1 and CDR2 (germline): DFQATT, SNEGSKA (reference sequence). CDR3 amino acids: CSAIPTGKNTEAFF. The CDR3 DNA reads TGCAGTGCTATCCCGACAGGTAAAAACACTGAAGCTTTCTTT.

V and J are TRBV9 and TRBJ1-2; 7 bases fit TRBD1. The junction had 13 bases not matched to a gene; V was cut back by 2 bases and J by 12 bases. The CDR3 runs to 14 residues. Germline V gene data show CDR1 as SGDLS and CDR2 as YYNGEE. CDR3 sequence (DNA): TGTGCCAGCAGCGTTGACAGGGCGTCCTCTGGAAACACCTTC. This gives the protein CASSVDRASSGNTF.

This clonotype has at least ten counts. The V and J genes are TRBV5-6 and TRBJ2-5, with TRBD2 matching 8 bases. V lost 7 bases, J lost 1 base, and 9 bases stayed unmatched. CDR1 is SGHDT and CDR2 is YYEEEE in the germline V gene. There are 15 residues in the CDR3. CDR3 nucleotide sequence: TGTGCCAGCCGCAAAATACGGGAGGGCCAAGAGACCCAGTACTTC. It codes for CASRKIREGQETQYF.